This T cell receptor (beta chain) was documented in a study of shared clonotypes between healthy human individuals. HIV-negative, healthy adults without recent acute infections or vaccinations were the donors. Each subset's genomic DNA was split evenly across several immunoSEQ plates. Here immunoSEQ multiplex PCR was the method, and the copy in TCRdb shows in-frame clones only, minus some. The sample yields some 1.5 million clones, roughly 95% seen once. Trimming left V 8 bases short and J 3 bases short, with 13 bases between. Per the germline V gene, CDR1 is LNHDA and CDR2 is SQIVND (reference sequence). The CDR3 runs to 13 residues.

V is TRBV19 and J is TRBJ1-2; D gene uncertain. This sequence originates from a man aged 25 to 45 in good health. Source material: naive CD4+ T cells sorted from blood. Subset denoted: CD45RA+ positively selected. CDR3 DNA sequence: TGTGCCAGTGCGTACCAGAGAGACTATGGCTACACCTTC. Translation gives CASAYQRDYGYTF.